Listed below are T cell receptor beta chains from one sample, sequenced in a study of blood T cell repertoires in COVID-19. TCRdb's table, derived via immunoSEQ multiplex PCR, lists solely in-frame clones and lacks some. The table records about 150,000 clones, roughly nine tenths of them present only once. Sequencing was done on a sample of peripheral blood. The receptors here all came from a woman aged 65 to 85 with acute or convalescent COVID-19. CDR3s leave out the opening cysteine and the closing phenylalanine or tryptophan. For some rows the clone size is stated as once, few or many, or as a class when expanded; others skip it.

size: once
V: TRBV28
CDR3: ATATSGMISRREQY

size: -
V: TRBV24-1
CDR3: ATSVGSLGTDTQY

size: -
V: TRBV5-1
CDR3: ASSLEDRGQTEAF

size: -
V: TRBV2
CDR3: ASSSGGFGNQPQH

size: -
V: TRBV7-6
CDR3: ASSASGYEQY

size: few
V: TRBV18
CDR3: ASSPGTGLFGNTIY

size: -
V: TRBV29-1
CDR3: SVKAVNDEKLF

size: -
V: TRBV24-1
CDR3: ATSDPALEYDTQY

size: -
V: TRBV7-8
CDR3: ASSFNHNTGELF

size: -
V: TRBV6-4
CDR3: ASSSTGRNTEAF

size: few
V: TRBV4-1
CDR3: ASSHSLGQSETLAKNIQY

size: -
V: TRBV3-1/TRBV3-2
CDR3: ASSPTSDSLAKNIQY

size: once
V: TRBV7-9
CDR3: ASSLGTQGRGYGYT

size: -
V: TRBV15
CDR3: ATSRQGDNSPLH

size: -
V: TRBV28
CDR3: ASSLSGGAASGSQY

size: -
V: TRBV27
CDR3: ASSLSGQVFYGYT

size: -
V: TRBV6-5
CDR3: ASRTQGRYYEQY

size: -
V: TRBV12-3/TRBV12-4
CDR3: ASSLDINQPQH

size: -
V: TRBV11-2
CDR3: ASSANRGHTEAF

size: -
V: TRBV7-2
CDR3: ASSPGPGGYEQY

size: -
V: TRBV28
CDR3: ASSPLTGTEAF

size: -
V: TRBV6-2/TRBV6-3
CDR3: ASSTRDRPSYEQY

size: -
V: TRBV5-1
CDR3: ASSLATGVRGYT

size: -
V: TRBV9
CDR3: ASTPLGQGWADTQY

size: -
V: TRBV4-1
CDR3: ASSQPGQGGFDGYT

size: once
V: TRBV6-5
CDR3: ASSRTGGGVPQH

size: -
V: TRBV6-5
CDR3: ASSNRLEAEAF

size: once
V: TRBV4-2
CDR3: ASSQVEGANEKLF